The 20 T cell receptor beta chains below come from one sample, sequenced in a study of cytomegalovirus exposure and HLA in healthy donors. PCR involved 60 Vbeta and 13 Jbeta primers. TCRdb's copy holds only in-frame clones and misses some; the assay was immunoSEQ multiplex PCR. The profile covers fewer than 150,000 clones, with 80% appearing a single time and 1% taken by the ten largest. The sequencing sample was made of PBMCs. The origin of the receptors is a man aged 35 to 55 in good health and CMV-seronegative.

The V gene is TRBV4-2, the J gene TRBJ2-2; 9 nucleotides agree with TRBD2. The germline gives CDR1 LGHNA, CDR2 YNFKEQ. The CDR3 has 16 amino acids. J was trimmed by 3 bases and V by 4 bases; bases with no gene match: 6. CDR3 sequence (DNA): TGTGCCAGCAGCCCCGTAGCGGGAGTGGACACCGGGGAGCTGTTTTTT. The encoded protein is CASSPVAGVDTGELFF.

This chain connects TRBV23-1 to TRBJ2-7, with TRBD1 matching 8 bases. TRBV23-1 is identified as an open reading frame with a role that is uncertain. J lost 0 bases, V lost 6 bases, and 10 bases had no gene match. The CDR3 is made up of 16 amino acids. The DNA for the CDR3 is TGCGCCAGCAGCCAGACAGGGGCCAATAACTCCTACGAGCAGTACTTC. Protein: CASSQTGANNSYEQYF.

The chain couples TRBV19 to TRBJ2-7, with 7 positions matching TRBD1. This CDR3 has 13 residues. Germline loops: CDR1 LNHDA, CDR2 SQIVND (reference sequence). With V trimmed by 2 bases and J by 2 bases, 0 bases remained unmatched. The CDR3 region is CASSIQGAYEQYF. DNA for the CDR3: TGTGCCAGTAGTATACAGGGGGCCTACGAGCAGTACTTC.

The J gene is TRBJ2-2, the V gene TRBV5-4, with 11 bases identical to TRBD1. The junction had 8 bases not matched to a gene; V was cut back by 10 bases and J by 3 bases. The CDR3 contains 15 residues. Per germline, CDR1 SGHNT and CDR2 YYREEE (reference sequence). The CDR3 reads CACGTGGSDTGELFF. The CDR3 DNA is TGTGCCTGTGGGACAGGGGGATCGGACACCGGGGAGCTGTTTTTT.

The J gene is TRBJ2-5, the V gene TRBV5-1, with TRBD2 matching over 9 bases. This CDR3 is 17 amino acids long. The junction had 11 bases not matched to a gene; V was cut back by 0 bases and J by 5 bases. Germline-derived CDR1 and CDR2 are SGHRS and YFSETQ. The DNA for the CDR3 is TGCGCCAGCAGCTTGGCCGCGGGCGGGAGGGCCGGGGAGACCCAGTACTTC. This encodes CASSLAAGGRAGETQYF. The full variable domain, completed using reference TRBV5-1 and TRBJ2-5, is KAGVTQTPRYLIKTRGQQVTLSCSPISGHRSVSWYQQTPGQGLQFLFEYFSETQRNKGNFPGRFSGRQFSNSRSEMNVSTLELGDSALYLCASSLAAGGRAGETQYFGPGTRLLVL.

J is TRBJ2-7 and V is TRBV28; possibly TRBD1 for D (5 bases). V lost 3 bases, J lost 2 bases, and 14 bases lay in between. Looked up from germline, CDR1 is MDHEN and CDR2 is SYDVKM. There are 15 residues in the CDR3. CDR3 loop: CASSFFRTQAYEQYF. The CDR3 DNA is TGTGCCAGCAGTTTTTTTCGGACACAAGCCTACGAGCAGTACTTC. Full variable domain (outside the CDR3, taken from reference TRBV28 and TRBJ2-7): DVKVTQSSRYLVKRTGEKVFLECVQDMDHENMFWYRQDPGLGLRLIYFSYDVKMKEKGDIPEGYSVSREKKERFSLILESASTNQTSMYLCASSFFRTQAYEQYFGPGTRLTVT.

The CDR3 sequence: CASSSGTTGTDTQYF. The CDR3 DNA reads TGCGCCAGCAGCTCCGGGACAACTGGCACAGATACGCAGTATTTT. The rearrangement uses TRBV5-1 and TRBJ2-3; D perhaps matches TRBD1 (6 bases). There are 15 residues in the CDR3. V lost 3 bases to trimming and J lost 1 base, with 12 bases between them. The germline V gene has CDR1 SGHRS and CDR2 YFSETQ.

The chain is built from TRBV4-1 and TRBJ2-1; 7 positions agree with TRBD1. V lost 1 base and J lost 4; bases outside the gene matches: 4. The length of the CDR3 is 15 residues. Germline CDR1 reads MGHRA; CDR2 reads YSYEKL. CDR3 coding DNA: TGCGCCAGCAGCCAAGGTCAGGGGGTTTACAATGAGCAGTTCTTC. It encodes CASSQGQGVYNEQFF.

The V call is TRBV5-4, the J call TRBJ2-1; 14 bases are a match to TRBD2. The J segment lost 1 base and the V segment lost 4 bases, leaving 13 bases of the junction unmatched. Germline CDR1 is SGHNT and CDR2 is YYREEE (reference sequence). CDR3 size: 20 residues. DNA for the CDR3: TGTGCCAGCAGCACACGGATAGGGACTAGCGGGAGAGGGTCCTACAATGAGCAGTTCTTC. Translation gives CASSTRIGTSGRGSYNEQFF. Filled out from reference TRBV5-4 and TRBJ2-1, the complete variable domain reads ETGVTQSPTHLIKTRGQQVTLRCSSQSGHNTVSWYQQALGQGPQFIFQYYREEENGRGNFPPRFSGLQFPNYSSELNVNALELDDSALYLCASSTRIGTSGRGSYNEQFFGPGTRLTVL.

This rearrangement joins TRBV18 to TRBJ1-2, with D perhaps matching TRBD1 (6 bases). V was clipped by 6 bases and J by 8 bases, with 19 bases between them. This CDR3 is built from 14 residues. Germline V gives CDR1 KGHSH, CDR2 LQKENI. The CDR3, as DNA: TGTGCCAGCTCGAAATTGACAGGCCCGGGCGGCTACACCTTC. It is translated as CASSKLTGPGGYTF.

V is TRBV29-1 and J is TRBJ2-5, with TRBD2 as a possible D gene (5 bases). V was shortened by 5 bases and J by 0 bases, with 10 bases between the two germline ends. Germline values: CDR1 SQVTM, CDR2 ANQGSEA. The CDR3 length is 13 residues. The CDR3 sequence: CSVRGLYQETQYF. The CDR3 nucleotides are TGCAGCGTTCGGGGATTGTACCAAGAGACCCAGTACTTC.

The genes are TRBV6-6 and TRBJ2-3, with TRBD1 identical over 9 bases. The CDR3 is 15 residues long. Trimming removed 6 bases from V and 2 bases from J; junction bases left unmatched: 6. Germline lookup yields CDR1 MNHNY and CDR2 SVGAGI (reference sequence). This CDR3 reads CASSLQGAYTDTQYF. CDR3 DNA sequence: TGTGCCAGCAGCCTACAGGGGGCGTACACAGATACGCAGTATTTT.

About this clone itself: A junction end diverges from the germline sequence, so it may reflect a read error. The chain joins TRBV6-1 to TRBJ2-3; 9 bases are shared with TRBD2. CDR1 and CDR2 (germline): MNHNS, SASEGT. This CDR3 comprises 15 residues. CDR3 DNA sequence: TGTGTCAGCAGTGAAGTGGCTAGCGGGGCAGATACGCAGTATTTT. Its translation is CVSSEVASGADTQYF.

This clone was seen once. CDR3 amino acids: CASSLFRENTEAFF. CDR3 coding DNA: TGTGCCAGCAGTTTATTCAGGGAGAACACTGAAGCTTTCTTT. The chain recombines TRBV27 with TRBJ1-1; tentatively, D is TRBD1 (5 bases). V lost 1 base to trimming and J lost 1 base, with 7 bases between them. In germline, CDR1 is MNHEY, CDR2 SMNVEV (reference sequence). The CDR3 length is 14 residues.

This clone was observed once. This sequence joins TRBV15 and TRBJ1-5; tentatively, D is TRBD1 (5 bases). Trimming cost V 0 bases and J 3 bases, with 9 bases left between them. This CDR3 comprises 15 residues. Germline CDR1 is LNHNV and CDR2 is YYDKDF (reference sequence). The CDR3 DNA reads as TGTGCCACCAGCAGAGACAGCGGGGCCAATCAGCCCCAGCATTTT. It specifies CATSRDSGANQPQHF.

The V and J genes are TRBV6-1 and TRBJ2-7; 10 bases agree with TRBD2. Germline V gene lookup returns CDR1 MNHNS and CDR2 SASEGT. The CDR3 covers 14 residues. J was trimmed by 5 bases and V by 2 bases; bases with no gene match: 3. The CDR3 reads CASSESGRDHEQYF. The CDR3 coding sequence is TGTGCCAGCAGTGAAAGCGGGAGGGACCACGAGCAGTACTTC.

This clone appeared a single time. V and J are TRBV7-9 and TRBJ1-4; no firm D call. Germline V gene lookup returns CDR1 SEHNR and CDR2 FQNEAQ (reference sequence). Between the trimmed V and J ends, which lost 3 bases and 3 bases, there was a span of 11 bases. The CDR3 length is 15 residues. CDR3 sequence reads: CASSLGSGSNEKLFF. The CDR3 bases are TGTGCCAGCAGCTTGGGGAGTGGATCTAATGAAAAACTGTTTTTT. The full variable domain, completed using reference TRBV7-9 and TRBJ1-4, is DTGVSQNPRHKITKRGQNVTFRCDPISEHNRLYWYRQTLGQGPEFLTYFQNEAQLEKSRLLSDRFSAERPKGSFSTLEIQRTEQGDSAMYLCASSLGSGSNEKLFFGSGTQLSVL.

The chain couples TRBV4-2 to TRBJ2-3; 9 bases are shared with TRBD2. Trimming removed 5 bases from V and 5 bases from J; junction bases left unmatched: 17. From germline, CDR1 is LGHNA and CDR2 YNFKEQ. The CDR3 spans 18 residues. CDR3 amino acids: CASSSPTIGGGAGDTQYF. CDR3 nucleotides: TGTGCCAGCAGCTCCCCTACAATAGGCGGGGGGGCCGGAGATACGCAGTATTTT.

A single count supports this clone. The genes are TRBV7-9 and TRBJ1-4; D is unresolved. V was shortened by 6 bases and J by 8 bases, with 13 bases between the two germline ends. The CDR3 totals 13 residues. Germline values: CDR1 SEHNR, CDR2 FQNEAQ (reference sequence). Here the CDR3 reads CASSSGSMEKLFF. In DNA form, the CDR3 reads TGTGCCAGCAGTTCTGGGAGTATGGAAAAACTGTTTTTT.

This chain links TRBV7-3 with TRBJ2-3, with 9 bases identical to TRBD1. The CDR3 loop spans 15 amino acids. Germline values: CDR1 SGHTA, CDR2 FQGTGA. V shed 2 bases and J 5 bases; nucleotides not matched to a gene: 5. CDR3 in DNA: TGTGCCAGCAGCTTAGGGACAGGGTCGGTAGATACGCAGTATTTT. It yields the protein CASSLGTGSVDTQYF.